The 19 T cell receptor beta chains presented below share a single source sample, sequenced in a study of blood T cell repertoires in COVID-19. Assay used: immunoSEQ multiplex PCR; TCRdb lists only in-frame clones, some missing. The profile shows around 300,000 clones, around nine tenths of them singletons. Sequences were obtained from PBMCs or T cells enriched from blood (not recorded which). These receptors all stem from a woman between 40 and 50 years old who had recovered from COVID-19.

The chain is built from TRBV30 and TRBJ1-1; 11 bases align to TRBD1. V shed 1 base, J shed 5 bases, and the junction held 3 bases outside the gene matches. The CDR3 length is 14 residues. The germline V gene encodes CDR1 GTSNPN and CDR2 SVGIG (reference sequence). The CDR3 here is CAWSAGTGGTEAFF. The CDR3 coding sequence is TGTGCCTGGAGTGCCGGGACAGGGGGGACTGAAGCTTTCTTT. The entire variable domain, with the rest obtained from reference TRBV30 and TRBJ1-1, is as follows: SQTIHQWPATLVQPVGSPLSLECTVEGTSNPNLYWYRQAAGRGLQLLFYSVGIGQISSEVPQNLSASRPQDRQFILSSKKLLLSDSGFYLCAWSAGTGGTEAFFGQGTRLTVV.

The chain combines TRBV7-9 with TRBJ2-6, with 12 bases fitting TRBD1. The germline CDR1 and CDR2 sequences are SEHNR and FQNEAQ (reference sequence). This CDR3 spans 18 amino acids. J gave up 1 base and V 4 bases, and 5 bases lay outside the gene matches. The CDR3 loop reads CASSSRGQGASGANVLTF. The CDR3 DNA reads TGTGCCAGCAGCTCACGGGGACAGGGGGCGTCTGGGGCCAACGTCCTGACTTTC.

The chain links TRBV6-2 or TRBV6-3 to TRBJ1-5, with D uncertain. Per germline, CDR1 MNHEY and CDR2 SVGEGT. V was shortened by 6 bases and J by 10 bases, with 19 bases between the two germline ends. There are 14 residues in the CDR3. CDR3 DNA: TGTGCCAGCAGCCAAAGACGGGTGGAGGGACCCCAGCATTTT. The encoded protein is CASSQRRVEGPQHF.

The chain recombines TRBV6-5 with TRBJ2-1; TRBD2 matches 8 bases. The CDR3 is made up of 15 amino acids. Germline CDR1 reads MNHEY; CDR2 reads SVGAGI. V shed 0 bases, J shed 7 bases, and the junction held 5 bases outside the gene matches. CDR3 amino acids: CASSYSRGGRNEQFF. The CDR3 nucleotides read TGTGCCAGCAGTTACTCGCGCGGGGGGAGGAATGAGCAGTTCTTC.

The CDR3 DNA reads as TGTGCCAGCAGCCAGACAGGAGTAATCTATGGCTACACCTTC. This sequence encodes CASSQTGVIYGYTF. The chain couples TRBV6-5 to TRBJ1-2, with a tentative D call TRBD1 (6 bases). CDR3 length equals 14 residues. V was trimmed by 6 bases and J by 4 bases, leaving 15 bases between them. Germline CDR1 is MNHEY and CDR2 is SVGAGI.

This chain uses TRBV20-1 with TRBJ1-5; D gene unclear. CDR3 length: 15 residues. Trimming removed 3 bases at V and 0 bases at J, with 12 bases between. The germline CDR1 and CDR2 sequences are DFQATT and SNEGSKA (reference sequence). The CDR3 loop is CSASGRGNSNQPQHF. CDR3 in DNA: TGCAGTGCTAGTGGTCGGGGAAATAGCAATCAGCCCCAGCATTTT.

The chain uses TRBV27 and TRBJ2-5; D possibly corresponds to TRBD1 (6 bases). Trimming took 7 bases from V and 1 from J, leaving 13 bases between them. CDR3 size: 14 residues. Germline-derived CDR1 and CDR2 are MNHEY and SMNVEV (reference sequence). DNA for the CDR3: TGTGCCAGCACCACAGGGACCCCCCAAGAGACCCAGTACTTC. Residues: CASTTGTPQETQYF.

As to this clone: The sample holds other DNA sequences that translate to the same CDR3. V gene TRBV9 combines with J gene TRBJ2-7, with a tentative D call TRBD1 (5 bases). The CDR3 consists of 14 residues. Deletions cut 2 bases from V and 1 base from J, with 10 bases between. The germline CDR1 and CDR2 sequences are SGDLS and YYNGEE. The CDR3 loop reads CASSVDAGSYEQYF. Here the CDR3 DNA reads TGTGCCAGCAGCGTGGACGCAGGGTCCTACGAGCAGTACTTC.

This clone has just one count. This chain links TRBV18 with TRBJ1-2; unclear D gene. Germline V gene sequence: CDR1 KGHSH, CDR2 LQKENI. The CDR3 has 13 amino acids. V was shortened by 0 bases and J by 8 bases, with 10 bases between the two germline ends. The CDR3 DNA reads TGTGCCAGCTCACCACCCGTACGGTCGGGCTACACCTTC. Translation gives CASSPPVRSGYTF.

This clone was counted a single time. This chain links TRBV5-1 with TRBJ2-7; tentatively, D is TRBD2 (6 bases). V was trimmed by 5 bases and J by 6 bases, leaving 15 bases between them. The CDR3 loop spans 13 amino acids. Germline V gives CDR1 SGHRS, CDR2 YFSETQ. Here the CDR3 reads CASSPGRFTEQYF. The CDR3 coding sequence is TGCGCCAGCAGTCCAGGGAGGTTTACCGAGCAGTACTTC.

The chain carries TRBV10-3 and TRBJ1-3, with D maybe TRBD1 (5 bases). CDR1 and CDR2 from the germline V gene are ENHRY and SYGVKD. The CDR3 sequence is 16 residues long. V was cut by 2 bases and J by 0 bases, with 11 bases left in between. The CDR3 protein is CAISELGGPSGNTIYF. The CDR3 bases are TGTGCCATCAGTGAGCTGGGGGGTCCCTCTGGAAACACCATATATTTT.

In its sample, this clone was seen once. The chain employs TRBV6-5 and TRBJ2-2; 7 bases match TRBD1. V was pared by 5 bases and J by 4 bases, with 4 bases of the junction left unmatched. The CDR3 loop spans 14 amino acids. Per the germline V gene, CDR1 is MNHEY and CDR2 is SVGAGI. CDR3: CASSHAGGTGELFF. CDR3 bases: TGTGCCAGCAGTCACGCAGGGGGCACCGGGGAGCTGTTTTTT.

The V gene is TRBV24-1, the J gene TRBJ2-1; 12 bases are shared with TRBD1. CDR1 KGHDR and CDR2 SFDVKD come from the germline V gene. Trimming at V came to 3 bases and at J to 6 bases, leaving 2 bases not matched to a gene. CDR3 size: 15 residues. The CDR3 here is CATSDPGQGANEQFF. CDR3 sequence (DNA): TGTGCCACCAGTGATCCGGGACAGGGGGCCAATGAGCAGTTCTTC.

The genes are TRBV14 and TRBJ2-3; the match to TRBD1 covers 8 bases. This CDR3 contains 15 residues. Germline CDR1 reads SGHDN; CDR2 reads FVKESK. With V trimmed by 4 bases and J by 4 bases, 7 bases remained unmatched. The CDR3 DNA is TGTGCCAGCAGCCTCCGACAGGGGAGCGCAGATACGCAGTATTTT. Translation gives CASSLRQGSADTQYF.

The chain is built from TRBV7-2 and TRBJ2-3; 13 bases align to TRBD2. Unmatched junction bases numbered 6, after V lost 5 bases and J lost 7 bases. CDR3 length: 15 residues. CDR1 and CDR2 from the germline V gene are SGHTA and FQGNSA. CDR3 nucleotides: TGTGCCAGCAGCCTGGGACTAGCGGGATTCTATACGCAGTATTTT. This translates into CASSLGLAGFYTQYF.

The V call is TRBV4-1, the J call TRBJ2-1, with TRBD1 identical over 9 bases. V lost 0 bases to trimming and J lost 4 bases; unmatched junction nucleotides: 4. CDR3 length: 16 amino acids. Germline V CDR1 and CDR2: MGHRA, YSYEKL. The CDR3 bases are TGCGCCAGCAGCCAAGAAGAGACAGGGGGGTACAATGAGCAGTTCTTC. The encoded protein is CASSQEETGGYNEQFF.

J is TRBJ2-5 and V is TRBV24-1; 10 positions match TRBD1. This CDR3 comprises 15 residues. V lost 3 bases, J lost 5 bases, and 5 bases stayed unmatched. The germline V gene encodes CDR1 KGHDR and CDR2 SFDVKD. The CDR3 is CATSDTGTGDETQYF. The CDR3 DNA follows: TGTGCCACCAGTGATACCGGGACAGGGGACGAGACCCAGTACTTC.

This chain links TRBV4-1 with TRBJ1-5; maybe TRBD1 (5 bases). V was shortened by 1 base and J by 9 bases, with 10 bases between the two germline ends. Germline V gene sequence: CDR1 MGHRA, CDR2 YSYEKL. This CDR3 contains 13 residues. In nucleotides, the CDR3 is TGCGCCAGCAGCCAAGGGGGCTACGGGCCCCAGCATTTT. Its translation: CASSQGGYGPQHF.

The rearrangement uses TRBV21-1 and TRBJ1-2; the table calls TRBD1, which could not be checked here. TRBV21-1 is labeled a pseudogene. This CDR3 has 15 amino acids. The CDR3 reads CASSPSGQGSYGYTF. The CDR3 DNA is TGTGCCAGCAGCCCCTCTGGACAGGGGTCCTATGGCTACACCTTC.